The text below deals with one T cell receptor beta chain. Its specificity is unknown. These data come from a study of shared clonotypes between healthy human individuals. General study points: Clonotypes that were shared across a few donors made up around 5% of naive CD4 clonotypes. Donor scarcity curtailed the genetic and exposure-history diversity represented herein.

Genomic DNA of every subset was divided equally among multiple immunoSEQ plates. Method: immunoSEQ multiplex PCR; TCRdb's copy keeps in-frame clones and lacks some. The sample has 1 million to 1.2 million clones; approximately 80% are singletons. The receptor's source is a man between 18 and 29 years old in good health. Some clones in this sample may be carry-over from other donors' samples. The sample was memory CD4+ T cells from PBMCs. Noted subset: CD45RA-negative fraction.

CDR3 amino acids: CASRVPSGNEQFF. CDR3 sequence (DNA): TGTGCCAGCAGAGTCCCTAGCGGGAATGAGCAGTTCTTC. The V call is TRBV6-5, the J call TRBJ2-1, with 8 positions matching TRBD2. J was trimmed by 7 bases and V by 6 bases; bases with no gene match: 5. CDR1 is MNHEY, CDR2 SVGAGI, per germline. The CDR3 is 13 residues long.